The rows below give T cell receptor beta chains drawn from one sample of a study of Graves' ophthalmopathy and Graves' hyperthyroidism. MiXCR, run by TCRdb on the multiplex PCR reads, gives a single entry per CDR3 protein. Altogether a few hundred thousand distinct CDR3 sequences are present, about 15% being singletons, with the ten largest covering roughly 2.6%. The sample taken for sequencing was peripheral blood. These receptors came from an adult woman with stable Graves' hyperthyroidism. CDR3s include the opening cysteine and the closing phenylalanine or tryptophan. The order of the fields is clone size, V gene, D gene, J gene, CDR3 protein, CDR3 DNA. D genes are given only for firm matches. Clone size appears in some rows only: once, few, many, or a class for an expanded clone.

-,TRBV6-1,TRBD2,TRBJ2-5,CASSVVAGETQYF,TGTGCCAGCAGCGTAGTAGCGGGCGAGACCCAGTACTTC
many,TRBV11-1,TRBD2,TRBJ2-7,CASSPSGTSGRVSYEQYF,TGTGCCAGCAGCCCCTCCGGGACTAGCGGGAGGGTATCCTACGAGCAGTACTTC
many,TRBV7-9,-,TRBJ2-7,CASSTPTDSHYEQYF,TGTGCCAGCAGCACACCCACAGACAGTCACTACGAGCAGTACTTC
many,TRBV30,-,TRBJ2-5,CAWSVGGIQETQYF,TGTGCCTGGAGTGTGGGCGGGATACAAGAGACCCAGTACTTC
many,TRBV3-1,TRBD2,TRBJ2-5,CASSPHSGRAQETQYF,TGTGCCAGCAGCCCCCATAGCGGGAGGGCCCAAGAGACCCAGTACTTC
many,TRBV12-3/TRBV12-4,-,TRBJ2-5,CASSSPSSEETQYF,TGTGCCAGCAGTTCCCCATCGTCAGAAGAGACCCAGTACTTC
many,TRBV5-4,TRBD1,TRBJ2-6,CASSLAQGAAFGANVLTF,TGTGCCAGCAGCTTAGCCCAGGGGGCTGCATTTGGGGCCAACGTCCTGACTTTC
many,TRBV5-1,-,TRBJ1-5,CASSLQSNQPQHF,TGCGCCAGCAGCTTACAAAGCAATCAGCCCCAGCATTTT
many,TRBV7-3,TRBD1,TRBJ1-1,CASSTDRDTEAFF,TGTGCCAGCAGCACGGACAGGGACACTGAAGCTTTCTTT
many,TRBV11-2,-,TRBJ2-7,CASSLGGASYEQYF,TGTGCCAGCAGCTTAGGTGGGGCGTCCTACGAGCAGTACTTC
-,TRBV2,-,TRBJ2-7,CASSEAGVAYEQYF,TGTGCCAGCAGTGAGGCAGGGGTCGCCTACGAGCAGTACTTC
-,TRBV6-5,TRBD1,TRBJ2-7,CASSLDRVGREQYF,TGTGCCAGCAGTTTGGACAGGGTGGGACGCGAGCAGTACTTC
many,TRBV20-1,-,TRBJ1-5,CSARERGMGSNQPQHF,TGCAGTGCTAGAGAGAGGGGTATGGGGAGCAATCAGCCCCAGCATTTT
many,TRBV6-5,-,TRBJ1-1,CASSYRGDTEAFF,TGTGCCAGCAGTTATCGAGGTGACACTGAAGCTTTCTTT
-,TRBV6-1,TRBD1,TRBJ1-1,CASSVWTGAFMNTEAFF,TGTGCCAGCAGTGTGTGGACAGGGGCCTTCATGAACACTGAAGCTTTCTTT
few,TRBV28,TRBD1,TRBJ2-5,CASSLRTGLETKYF,TGTGCCAGCAGCCTCAGGACAGGGTTAGAGACCAAGTACTTC
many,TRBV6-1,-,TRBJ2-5,CASSEDMQETQYF,TGTGCCAGCAGTGAAGACATGCAAGAGACCCAGTACTTC
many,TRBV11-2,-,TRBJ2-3,CASSLVRVSTDTQYF,TGTGCCAGCAGCCTCGTCAGGGTCAGCACAGATACGCAGTATTTT
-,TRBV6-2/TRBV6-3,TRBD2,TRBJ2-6,CASRRLATSVSVLTF,TGTGCCAGCAGGAGACTAGCGACATCCGTGTCCGTCCTGACTTTC
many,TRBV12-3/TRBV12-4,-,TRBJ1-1,CASSLTQFMNTEAFF,TGTGCCAGCAGTTTAACCCAATTTATGAACACTGAAGCTTTCTTT
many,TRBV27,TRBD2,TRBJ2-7,CASSFFGGGSPYEQYF,TGTGCCAGCAGTTTTTTCGGGGGAGGGAGCCCTTACGAGCAGTACTTC
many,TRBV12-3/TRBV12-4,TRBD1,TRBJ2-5,CASSPQTGLSQYF,TGTGCCAGCAGTCCACAGACAGGGCTGAGCCAGTACTTC
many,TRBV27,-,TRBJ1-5,CASSMTVAGQPQHF,TGTGCCAGCAGTATGACGGTGGCGGGTCAGCCCCAGCATTTT
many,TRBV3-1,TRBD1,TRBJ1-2,CASNRQGRGYTF,TGTGCCAGCAACCGACAGGGTCGGGGCTACACCTTC
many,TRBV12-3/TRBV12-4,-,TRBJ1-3,CASRDGFSGNTIYF,TGTGCCAGCAGGGACGGTTTCTCTGGAAACACCATATATTTT
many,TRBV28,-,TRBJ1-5,CASSLWQTNQPQHF,TGTGCCAGCAGTTTATGGCAGACCAATCAGCCCCAGCATTTT
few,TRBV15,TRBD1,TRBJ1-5,CATSRERAGGGQPQHF,TGTGCCACCAGCAGAGAGCGGGCAGGGGGAGGTCAGCCCCAGCATTTT
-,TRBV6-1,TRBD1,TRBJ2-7,CASSAQGRGYEQYF,TGTGCCAGCAGTGCACAGGGGCGCGGCTACGAGCAGTACTTC
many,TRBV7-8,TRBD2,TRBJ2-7,CASSILAGAPTYEQYF,TGTGCCAGCAGCATATTAGCGGGAGCGCCCACCTACGAGCAGTACTTC
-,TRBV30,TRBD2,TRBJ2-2,CAWRGASGIGELFF,TGTGCCTGGAGGGGGGCTAGCGGGATAGGGGAGCTGTTTTTT
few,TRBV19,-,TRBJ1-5,CASSPGQYSNQPQHF,TGTGCCAGTAGTCCCGGGCAATATAGCAATCAGCCCCAGCATTTT
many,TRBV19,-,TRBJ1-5,CASSMRTVDSNQPQHF,TGTGCCAGTAGTATGCGGACGGTCGATAGCAATCAGCCCCAGCATTTT
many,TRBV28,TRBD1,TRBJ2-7,CASTETGPYEQYF,TGTGCCAGCACGGAGACAGGGCCCTACGAGCAGTACTTC
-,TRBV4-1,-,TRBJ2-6,CASSQDFTGTFSGANVLTF,TGCGCCAGCAGCCAAGATTTTACGGGCACTTTCTCTGGGGCCAACGTCCTGACTTTC
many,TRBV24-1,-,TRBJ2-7,CATSGGLEQYF,TGTGCCACCTCAGGAGGTTTGGAGCAGTACTTC
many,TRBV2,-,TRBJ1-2,CASSQRRGGVRRGTNYGYTF,TGTGCCAGCAGTCAACGTAGGGGTGGAGTCCGGCGCGGAACTAACTATGGCTACACCTTC
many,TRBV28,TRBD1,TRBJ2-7,CASRDRGRYEQYF,TGTGCCAGCAGAGACAGGGGGCGGTACGAGCAGTACTTC
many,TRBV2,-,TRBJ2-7,CASSETGQFYEQYF,TGTGCCAGCAGTGAAACGGGACAATTCTACGAGCAGTACTTC
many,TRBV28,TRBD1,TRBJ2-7,CASTPIGQGDTGEQYF,TGTGCCAGCACTCCTATAGGGCAGGGGGATACCGGCGAGCAGTACTTC
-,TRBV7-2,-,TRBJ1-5,CASSLVPGGGQPQHF,TGTGCCAGCAGCTTAGTTCCGGGAGGGGGTCAGCCCCAGCATTTT
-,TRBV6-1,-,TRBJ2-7,CASNNGGRNYEQYF,TGTGCCAGCAATAATGGGGGCCGCAACTACGAGCAGTACTTC
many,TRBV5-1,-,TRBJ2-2,CASSFGHTAGELFF,TGCGCCAGCAGCTTTGGACATACGGCCGGGGAGCTGTTTTTT
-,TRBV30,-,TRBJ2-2,CAWTSGAFTGELFF,TGTGCCTGGACCTCAGGGGCTTTTACCGGGGAGCTGTTTTTT
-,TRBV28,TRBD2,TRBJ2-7,CASSLRGRAISYEQYF,TGTGCCAGCAGTTTACGGGGGAGGGCAATCTCATACGAGCAGTACTTC
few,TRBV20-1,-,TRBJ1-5,CSASGPSDNQPQHF,TGCAGTGCTTCCGGACCCTCGGACAATCAGCCCCAGCATTTT